The 25 T cell receptor beta chains reported below all come from one sample, sequenced in a study of control samples from healthy donors and cancer patients. Sequencing was performed with immunoSEQ multiplex PCR; in TCRdb, only in-frame clones are kept and a portion is missing. The data hold roughly 120,000 clones, with just over 90% observed a single time. What was sequenced was blood. Receptors were obtained from a woman aged 18-35 years in good health.

V usage is TRBV27 and J usage is TRBJ2-7; TRBD1 is a possible D gene (5 bases). Trimming took 6 bases from V and 0 from J, leaving 12 bases between them. This CDR3 region has 14 residues. CDR1 is MNHEY, CDR2 SMNVEV, per germline (reference sequence). The CDR3: CASRVRASSYEQYF. The CDR3 coding sequence is TGTGCCAGCAGGGTCAGGGCGAGCTCCTACGAGCAGTACTTC.

This clone was seen only once. V gene TRBV9 combines with J gene TRBJ1-1; maybe TRBD1 (6 bases). V was shortened by 4 bases and J by 3 bases, with 34 bases between the two germline ends. The germline V gene has CDR1 SGDLS and CDR2 YYNGEE. The CDR3 contains 21 residues. CDR3 region: CASSPSLNGGWGSRGDTEAFF. In DNA form, the CDR3 reads TGTGCCAGCAGCCCGTCCCTTAACGGGGGATGGGGGAGCAGGGGAGACACTGAAGCTTTCTTT. The full variable domain, its missing parts supplied by reference TRBV9 and TRBJ1-1, is DSGVTQTPKHLITATGQRVTLRCSPRSGDLSVYWYQQSLDQGLQFLIQYYNGEERAKGNILERFSAQQFPDLHSELNLSSLELGDSALYFCASSPSLNGGWGSRGDTEAFFGQGTRLTVV.

The table lists this clone with a few counts. The chain has TRBV24-1 and TRBJ1-2; maybe TRBD1 (5 bases). CDR1 KGHDR and CDR2 SFDVKD come from the germline V gene. The germline V and J ends were trimmed by 5 bases and 4 bases, with 13 bases remaining between them. The CDR3 extends over 14 amino acids. The CDR3 is CATSAGQGSYGYTF. The DNA for the CDR3 is TGTGCCACCAGTGCCGGCCAGGGCTCCTATGGCTACACCTTC.

In this sample, this clone turned up once. This rearrangement joins TRBV6-2 or TRBV6-3 to TRBJ2-5; D unclear. V lost 5 bases and J lost 5, with 6 bases in between. The CDR3 is made up of 11 amino acids. The germline V gene encodes CDR1 MNHEY and CDR2 SVGEGT. The CDR3 spells CASSNGETQYF. The CDR3 DNA follows: TGTGCCAGCAGTAACGGGGAGACCCAGTACTTC.

The chain employs TRBV24-1 and TRBJ1-2, with 9 bases fitting TRBD1. This CDR3 comprises 13 residues. CDR1 is KGHDR and CDR2 is SFDVKD in the germline V gene. After removal of 7 bases from V and 7 bases from J, the junction contained 6 bases not matched to a gene. The DNA for the CDR3 is TGTGCCACCAGCGACAGGGGGTCGGCTGGCTACACCTTC. Protein product: CATSDRGSAGYTF.

CDR3 in DNA: TGCGCCAGCAGCTTGAAGGGGGCAAACACCGGGGAGCTGTTTTTT. Protein sequence: CASSLKGANTGELFF. The genes are TRBV5-1 and TRBJ2-2; 7 bases fit TRBD1. V was clipped by 1 base and J by 2 bases; unmatched bases: 2. The CDR3 totals 15 residues. Germline V lookup: CDR1 SGHRS, CDR2 YFSETQ. Together with reference TRBV5-1 and TRBJ2-2, the CDR3 gives the full variable domain: KAGVTQTPRYLIKTRGQQVTLSCSPISGHRSVSWYQQTPGQGLQFLFEYFSETQRNKGNFPGRFSGRQFSNSRSEMNVSTLELGDSALYLCASSLKGANTGELFFGEGSRLTVL.

This clone has a single count. The rearrangement links TRBV6-2 or TRBV6-3 to TRBJ1-2; weak D call: TRBD1 (5 bases). Trimming removed 4 bases from V and 5 bases from J, with 14 bases in between. The V gene's germline CDR1 is MNHEY and CDR2 SVGEGT. This CDR3 comprises 14 residues. The CDR3 loop is CASSSARSGYGYTF. CDR3 in DNA: TGTGCCAGCAGTTCTGCCCGATCAGGGTATGGCTACACCTTC.

On this clone itself: The CDR3 carries no conserved terminal phenylalanine or tryptophan, so it likely arises from a read error. The DNA is omitted, as the CDR3 cannot be located on it reliably, and the CDR3 follows TCRdb's listing. V is TRBV11-3 and J is TRBJ2-7; the table gives TRBD2 as D, unverified against the DNA. Germline assignment: CDR1 SGHNT and CDR2 YENEEA. The CDR3 adds up to 14 amino acids, both ends counted. CDR3 region: CASSLPPLCVAGGI.

The CDR3 spells CASSQGTGRNTNEKLFF. The CDR3 bases are TGTGCCAGCAGCCAAGGGACAGGGAGAAATACTAATGAAAAACTGTTTTTT. The chain uses TRBV3-1 (or the pseudogene TRBV3-2) and TRBJ1-4, with 8 bases that match TRBD1. J lost 2 bases, V lost 1 base, and 6 bases had no gene match. The CDR3 spans 17 residues. The germline gives CDR1 LGHDT, CDR2 YNNKEL (reference sequence).

The V call is TRBV19, the J call TRBJ2-5, with D perhaps TRBD1 (6 bases). This CDR3 contains 14 residues. Germline CDR1 reads LNHDA; CDR2 reads SQIVND (reference sequence). V was cut by 3 bases and J by 6 bases, with 14 bases left in between. For the CDR3, the DNA is TGTGCCAGTAGTATGCAGGGGCGAGAAAAGACCCAGTACTTC. Translated: CASSMQGREKTQYF.

The gene calls are TRBV4-3 and TRBJ1-2; D might be TRBD1 (6 bases). Trimming shortened V by 1 base and J by 3 bases, and 12 bases separated the two germline ends. This CDR3 is 15 amino acids long. Germline V CDR1 and CDR2: LGHNA, YSLEER. CDR3 in amino acids: CASSQVRSGDYGYTF. In DNA form, the CDR3 reads TGCGCCAGCAGCCAAGTGAGGTCAGGGGACTATGGCTACACCTTC.

The V call is TRBV5-1, the J call TRBJ2-3; 9 nucleotides line up with TRBD1. CDR1 and CDR2 from the germline V gene are SGHRS and YFSETQ. The trim removed 2 bases at V and 1 base at J, leaving 2 bases unmatched. The CDR3 totals 15 residues. The CDR3 here is CASSFRQGGTDTQYF. For the CDR3, the DNA is TGCGCCAGCAGCTTCCGACAGGGGGGCACAGATACGCAGTATTTT.

The chain is built from TRBV4-2 and TRBJ2-5, with D hard to call. The J call may be faulty, since TRBJ2-7 better matches the DNA end. Germline V CDR1 and CDR2: LGHNA, YNFKEQ. The CDR3 has 14 amino acids. The CDR3 protein is CASSLGRTTYEQYF. CDR3 coding DNA: TGTGCCAGCAGCCTCGGTCGAACAACCTACGAGCAGTACTTC.

The chain combines TRBV27 with TRBJ1-2; D may be TRBD1 (6 bases). The CDR3 has 12 residues. Germline V gene sequence: CDR1 MNHEY, CDR2 SMNVEV (reference sequence). Trimming shortened V by 10 bases and J by 4 bases, and 13 bases separated the two germline ends. The CDR3 DNA is TGTGCCACCAGACAGGCACTCTATGGCTACACCTTC. Translated, it gives CATRQALYGYTF.

In DNA, the CDR3 is TGTGCCAGCAGCTGGGACAGGGGCAAGGGGGCCAACGTCCTGACTTTC. Amino acid sequence: CASSWDRGKGANVLTF. The chain uses TRBV5-4 and TRBJ2-6, with TRBD1 matching over 10 bases. The V and J ends lost 3 bases and 4 bases, in that order; junction bases with no gene match: 4. The CDR3 is made up of 16 amino acids. Germline V gene data show CDR1 as SGHNT and CDR2 as YYREEE (reference sequence).

The CDR3 DNA is TGTGCTATCTCAGGGGGCTTAAGGTACGAGCAGTACTTC. It yields the protein CAISGGLRYEQYF. The rearrangement links TRBV28 to TRBJ2-7, with 8 nucleotides matching TRBD1. The CDR3 runs to 13 residues. Germline V gene sequence: CDR1 MDHEN, CDR2 SYDVKM.

This chain uses TRBV7-9 with TRBJ2-3; possibly TRBD1 for D (5 bases). The length of the CDR3 is 13 residues. Trimming shortened V by 4 bases and J by 2 bases, and 7 bases separated the two germline ends. Germline V gene data show CDR1 as SEHNR and CDR2 as FQNEAQ (reference sequence). CDR3 sequence: CASSSGFTDTQYF. In DNA form, the CDR3 reads TGTGCCAGCAGCTCAGGGTTCACAGATACGCAGTATTTT.

This sequence joins TRBV5-1 and TRBJ1-2, with D possibly being TRBD1 (5 bases). The germline V gene encodes CDR1 SGHRS and CDR2 YFSETQ. V lost 3 bases and J lost 0, with 9 bases in between. CDR3 size: 14 residues. The CDR3 sequence is CASSSLTANYGYTF. The CDR3 DNA is TGCGCCAGCAGCTCATTGACAGCTAACTATGGCTACACCTTC.

V is TRBV7-3 and J is TRBJ2-1; D remains unclear. The CDR3 has 13 residues. CDR1 and CDR2 from the germline V gene are SGHTA and FQGTGA. V was shortened by 1 base and J by 1 base, with 2 bases between the two germline ends. The CDR3 nucleotides are TGTGCCAGCAGCTTAAATTCCTACAATGAGCAGTTCTTC. Residues: CASSLNSYNEQFF.

The J gene is TRBJ2-4, the V gene TRBV6-5, with D uncertain. The V gene's germline CDR1 is MNHEY and CDR2 SVGAGI. The CDR3 runs to 13 residues. V dropped 0 bases and J dropped 6 bases, with 6 bases sitting between them. The CDR3 reads CASSYSTGNIQYF. The CDR3 region has the DNA TGTGCCAGCAGTTACTCGACTGGAAACATTCAGTACTTC.

In DNA form, the CDR3 reads TGTGCCAGTAGTCGACAGGGGGCAGCTGGCTACACCTTC. Encoded protein: CASSRQGAAGYTF. The chain joins TRBV19 to TRBJ1-2; 10 bases align to TRBD1. CDR1 and CDR2 (germline): LNHDA, SQIVND (reference sequence). V was clipped by 5 bases and J by 7 bases; unmatched bases: 4. The CDR3 is 13 residues long.

V and J are TRBV7-2 and TRBJ2-7; a possible D gene is TRBD2 (5 bases). With 2 bases removed from V and 5 bases from J, the gap between germline ends came to 10 bases. The germline gives CDR1 SGHTA, CDR2 FQGNSA. The CDR3 is made up of 13 amino acids. The CDR3 DNA follows: TGTGCCAGCAGCTTATTTGAGGAGGACGAGCAGTACTTC. This gives the protein CASSLFEEDEQYF.

The rearrangement joins TRBV9 to TRBJ2-2; D is perhaps TRBD2 (5 bases). The CDR3 runs 16 residues. Trimming cost V 2 bases and J 2 bases, with 13 bases left between them. Per germline, CDR1 SGDLS and CDR2 YYNGEE. CDR3 region: CASSVSGTRNTGELFF. The CDR3 DNA reads TGTGCCAGCAGCGTGAGCGGAACTCGTAACACCGGGGAGCTGTTTTTT.

In DNA form, the CDR3 reads TGTGCCAGCAGCTTGAGTGGACGGGAGTATGGCTACACCTTC. Amino acid sequence: CASSLSGREYGYTF. This chain links TRBV5-5 with TRBJ1-2; D uncertain. Germline CDR1 is SGHKS and CDR2 is YYEKEE (reference sequence). There are 14 residues in the CDR3. Trimming took off 1 base at V and 5 bases at J, with 12 bases between the two ends.

V usage is TRBV27 and J usage is TRBJ2-7; 7 nucleotides line up with TRBD1. Per the germline V gene, CDR1 is MNHEY and CDR2 is SMNVEV (reference sequence). Trimming cost V 0 bases and J 3 bases; bases outside gene matches: 2. The CDR3 spans 14 residues. The CDR3 DNA reads as TGTGCCAGCAGTTTATCTGGACAGGACTACGAGCAGTACTTC. Translated, it gives CASSLSGQDYEQYF.